This TCR beta chain was recovered during a study of T cell responses to AZD1222 COVID-19 vaccine. TCRdb's table, derived via immunoSEQ multiplex PCR, lists solely in-frame clones and lacks some. Of 200,000 to 250,000 clones in the sample, about 93% were seen once. This CDR3 has 17 residues. The V gene's germline CDR1 is SGDLS and CDR2 YYNGEE. Deletions cut 0 bases from V and 1 base from J, with 14 bases between. Here the sequenced sample was peripheral blood, taken on day 0 of MenACWY control vaccination. This clonotype originated in an adult in good health. V is TRBV9 and J is TRBJ1-3; D might be TRBD1 (6 bases). The CDR3 reads CASSVGGGPGSGNTIYF. As DNA, the CDR3 is TGTGCCAGCAGCGTAGGCGGGGGGCCGGGGTCTGGAAACACCATATATTTT.